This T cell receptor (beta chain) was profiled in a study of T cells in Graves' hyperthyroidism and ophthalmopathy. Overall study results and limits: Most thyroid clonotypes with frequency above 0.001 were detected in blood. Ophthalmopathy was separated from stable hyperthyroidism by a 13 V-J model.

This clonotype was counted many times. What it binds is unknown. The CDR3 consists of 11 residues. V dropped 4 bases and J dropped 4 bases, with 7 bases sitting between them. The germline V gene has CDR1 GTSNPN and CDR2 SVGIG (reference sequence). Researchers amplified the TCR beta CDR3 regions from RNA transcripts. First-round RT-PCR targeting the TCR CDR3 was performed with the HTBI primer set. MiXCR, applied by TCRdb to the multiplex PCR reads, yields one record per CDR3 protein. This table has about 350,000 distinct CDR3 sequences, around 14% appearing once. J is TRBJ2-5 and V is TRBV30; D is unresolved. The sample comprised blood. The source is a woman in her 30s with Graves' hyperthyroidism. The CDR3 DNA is TGTGCCTGGACAGGTAGAGAGACCCAGTACTTC. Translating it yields CAWTGRETQYF.